The entry that follows covers one T cell receptor beta chain sequence. The antigen remains undetermined. Data came from immunoSEQ multiplex PCR; TCRdb stores just in-frame clones and leaves some out. The sample records about 1 million clones, about 74% being singletons. This record belongs to a study of shared clonotypes between healthy human individuals. Findings and caveats of the study: It was anticipated that sequencing depth would influence how many clonotypes donors shared. Memory subsets generally showed smaller estimated richness than naive subsets did.

There were only Caucasian adults among the donors, and all lived in Nashville, Tennessee. Germline CDR1 reads MNHNS; CDR2 reads SASEGT. The CDR3 loop spans 14 amino acids. The V and J ends lost 2 bases and 5 bases respectively, with 12 bases between them. This sequence originates from a man younger than 30 in good health. Sequenced material: memory CD4+ T cells sorted from blood. Subset of the sample: CD45RA-negative fraction. This chain links TRBV6-1 with TRBJ1-2; tentative D call: TRBD1 (5 bases). The CDR3 DNA follows: TGTGCCAGCAGTGAACCCAGGGCGGGGTATGGCTACACCTTC. Its translation: CASSEPRAGYGYTF.